The 30 T cell receptor beta chains below all came from one sample that was sequenced in a study of beta chain features in type 1 diabetes. Isolated RNA was reverse transcribed in full, so expressed TCRB transcripts were sequenced. Profiling relied on immunoSEQ multiplex PCR, and the TCRdb table lists in-frame clones only, not all of them. In the table there are 250,000 to 350,000 clones, less than 15% of which are singletons. The sample was central memory CD4+ T cells from blood. Receptors originate from a man aged 25 to 40 in good health.

This clone has just a few counts. V usage is TRBV9 and J usage is TRBJ2-3; no clear D gene. The CDR3 covers 14 residues. Trimming removed 0 bases from V and 0 bases from J, with 5 bases in between. CDR1 and CDR2 (germline): SGDLS, YYNGEE. The DNA of the CDR3 is TGTGCCAGCAGCGTAGACGGCAGCACAGATACGCAGTATTTT. It translates to CASSVDGSTDTQYF.

This clone was counted between two and nine times. This chain links TRBV7-2 with TRBJ1-2; 7 bases align to TRBD1. Trimming cost V 5 bases and J 6 bases; bases outside gene matches: 15. This CDR3 is built from 16 residues. The germline gives CDR1 SGHTA, CDR2 FQGNSA. The DNA of the CDR3 is TGTGCCAGCAGCCGAGACAGGGTCACTACATTAGATGGCTACACCTTC. The encoded protein is CASSRDRVTTLDGYTF.

This clone has just a few counts. The chain uses TRBV19 and TRBJ2-1; the D gene is possibly TRBD2 (6 bases). From germline, CDR1 is LNHDA and CDR2 SQIVND (reference sequence). V lost 5 bases and J 7 bases, leaving 21 bases between the germline ends. The CDR3 length is 16 residues. CDR3 loop: CASSYRGRAPSNEQFF. The CDR3 bases are TGTGCCAGTAGTTACCGGGGGAGAGCCCCCTCGAATGAGCAGTTCTTC.

This clone was counted between two and nine times. This chain joins TRBV7-8 and TRBJ2-7; no reliable D call. This CDR3 region has 13 residues. Trimming shortened V by 4 bases and J by 0 bases, and 7 bases separated the two germline ends. Germline V gene data show CDR1 as SGHVS and CDR2 as FQNEAQ. CDR3 residues: CASSSRASYEQYF. CDR3 bases: TGTGCCAGCAGCTCGCGAGCCTCCTACGAGCAGTACTTC.

This clone was picked up many times. This rearrangement joins TRBV18 to TRBJ2-1; possibly TRBD2 for D (5 bases). Trimming took off 1 base at V and 6 bases at J, with 13 bases between the two ends. Germline V gives CDR1 KGHSH, CDR2 LQKENI. This CDR3 is built from 15 residues. The CDR3 region has the DNA TGTGCCAGCTCACCACGAGGGTCAAACTTCAATGAGCAGTTCTTC. Its protein is CASSPRGSNFNEQFF. Variable domain in full (rest from reference TRBV18 and TRBJ2-1): NAGVMQNPRHLVRRRGQEARLRCSPMKGHSHVYWYRQLPEEGLKFMVYLQKENIIDESGMPKERFSAEFPKEGPSILRIQQVVRGDSAAYFCASSPRGSNFNEQFFGPGTRLTVL.

The chain uses TRBV11-2 and TRBJ1-1, with D possibly being TRBD1 (5 bases). Trimming stripped 5 bases from V and 0 bases from J, with 7 bases between. The CDR3 is 13 amino acids. The germline V gene has CDR1 SGHAT and CDR2 FQNNGV. CDR3 sequence reads: CASSEGLNTEAFF. In DNA form, the CDR3 reads TGTGCCAGCAGCGAGGGACTGAACACTGAAGCTTTCTTT.

This clone appeared a few times. The rearrangement uses TRBV15 and TRBJ1-1; D gene unclear. The CDR3 length is 12 residues. Germline values: CDR1 LNHNV, CDR2 YYDKDF (reference sequence). V was cut by 0 bases and J by 5 bases, with 4 bases left in between. CDR3 protein: CATSRDLTEAFF. In DNA, the CDR3 is TGTGCCACCAGCAGAGATCTGACTGAAGCTTTCTTT.

This clone was seen more than once but under ten times. The chain links TRBV12-5 to TRBJ2-1; D is ambiguous. The germline V gene has CDR1 LGHNT and CDR2 FRNRAP. V lost 6 bases, J lost 0 bases, and 9 bases lay in between. This CDR3 spans 14 amino acids. The CDR3 spells CASGQGSSYNEQFF. DNA of the CDR3: TGTGCTAGTGGGCAAGGTAGCTCCTACAATGAGCAGTTCTTC. Combining the CDR3 with reference TRBV12-5 and TRBJ2-1 gives the whole variable domain DARVTQTPRHKVTEMGQEVTMRCQPILGHNTVFWYRQTMMQGLELLAYFRNRAPLDDSGMPKDRFSAEMPDATLATLKIQPSEPRDSAVYFCASGQGSSYNEQFFGPGTRLTVL.

This chain links TRBV6-1 with TRBJ2-2; 9 nucleotides match TRBD1. Germline loops: CDR1 MNHNS, CDR2 SASEGT. This CDR3 spans 14 amino acids. V dropped 6 bases and J dropped 7; count of bases not matched to a gene: 6. The CDR3 here is CASRIQGAHGELFF. In DNA form, the CDR3 reads TGTGCCAGCAGGATACAGGGGGCCCACGGGGAGCTGTTTTTT.

The sample holds a few counts of this clone. The V call is TRBV6-5, the J call TRBJ1-1; D is unclear. Trimming shortened V by 6 bases and J by 1 base, and 9 bases separated the two germline ends. The CDR3 is 13 residues long. Germline V lookup: CDR1 MNHEY, CDR2 SVGAGI. In nucleotides, the CDR3 is TGTGCCAGCAGCTTGATACCGAACACTGAAGCTTTCTTT. Translating it yields CASSLIPNTEAFF.

The chain combines TRBV30 with TRBJ1-1; D is unclear. V lost 4 bases and J 7 bases, leaving 10 bases between the germline ends. CDR1 is GTSNPN, CDR2 SVGIG, per germline (reference sequence). The CDR3 is 11 residues long. The CDR3 DNA reads TGTGCCTGGATAACCTACATTGAAGCTTTCTTT. It is translated as CAWITYIEAFF.

This clone was seen ten or more times. The chain couples TRBV11-2 to TRBJ2-2; no firm D call. CDR1 SGHAT and CDR2 FQNNGV come from the germline V gene. Trimming removed 6 bases from V and 8 bases from J, with 10 bases in between. The length of the CDR3 is 12 residues. The CDR3 DNA sequence: TGTGCCAGCAGTTTTCCTCGAGGGGAGCTGTTTTTT. Translated, it gives CASSFPRGELFF.

This rearrangement joins TRBV5-1 to TRBJ2-7; 9 positions match TRBD1. Germline lookup yields CDR1 SGHRS and CDR2 YFSETQ. The V segment lost 4 bases and the J segment 0 bases; nucleotides outside the gene matches: 8. The CDR3 loop spans 16 amino acids. The CDR3 DNA follows: TGCGCCAGCAGCCCGCAGGGGACAGGGAGCTCCTACGAGCAGTACTTC. It translates to CASSPQGTGSSYEQYF.

The chain uses TRBV4-3 and TRBJ2-1; no firm D call. Germline V CDR1 and CDR2: LGHNA, YSLEER. The length of the CDR3 is 15 residues. V was trimmed by 0 bases and J by 9 bases, leaving 15 bases between them. CDR3 sequence reads: CASSQDPSRPSEQFF. CDR3 in DNA: TGCGCCAGCAGCCAAGACCCCTCGAGGCCCTCTGAGCAGTTCTTC.

As concerns this clone: One junction end does not reproduce the germline sequence, and a read error may be involved. This rearrangement joins TRBV5-8 to TRBJ2-3; no firm D call. The CDR3 has 12 amino acids. Per the germline V gene, CDR1 is SGHTS and CDR2 is YDEGEE. In DNA form, the CDR3 reads TGTGCCAGCAGGTTGGGGTGGGATACGCAGTATTTT. Translating gives CASRLGWDTQYF.

The CDR3 is CASSLRAGNTGELFF. The CDR3 DNA is TGTGCCAGCAGCTTAAGGGCAGGGAACACCGGGGAGCTGTTTTTT. This rearrangement joins TRBV11-3 to TRBJ2-2; the D is unclear. The germline V gene encodes CDR1 SGHNT and CDR2 YENEEA. V shed 2 bases and J shed 1 base, with 8 bases lying between them. This CDR3 contains 15 residues.

The J gene is TRBJ2-3, the V gene TRBV27, with D unclear. V dropped 1 base and J dropped 4 bases, with 9 bases sitting between them. CDR3 length equals 14 residues. Germline V lookup: CDR1 MNHEY, CDR2 SMNVEV (reference sequence). The CDR3: CASSLFNPPDTQYF. CDR3 DNA: TGTGCCAGCAGTTTATTTAACCCCCCAGATACGCAGTATTTT.

The J gene is TRBJ2-7, the V gene TRBV7-9; 9 bases align to TRBD1. Germline assignment: CDR1 SEHNR and CDR2 FQNEAQ (reference sequence). This CDR3 spans 13 amino acids. The J segment lost 4 bases and the V segment lost 8 bases, leaving 6 bases of the junction unmatched. The CDR3: CASSGQGGYEQYF. In DNA, the CDR3 is TGTGCCAGCTCGGGACAGGGAGGGTACGAGCAGTACTTC. Full variable domain (outside the CDR3, taken from reference TRBV7-9 and TRBJ2-7): DTGVSQNPRHKITKRGQNVTFRCDPISEHNRLYWYRQTLGQGPEFLTYFQNEAQLEKSRLLSDRFSAERPKGSFSTLEIQRTEQGDSAMYLCASSGQGGYEQYFGPGTRLTVT.

The chain links TRBV5-4 to TRBJ2-3; TRBD2 aligns across 14 bases. V lost 6 bases and J lost 6; bases outside the gene matches: 3. The germline gives CDR1 SGHNT, CDR2 YYREEE (reference sequence). This CDR3 has 14 residues. This CDR3 reads CASTRTSGGDTQYF. In nucleotides, the CDR3 is TGTGCCAGCACCAGGACTAGCGGGGGGGATACGCAGTATTTT.

In this sample, this clone turned up many times. The chain is built from TRBV9 and TRBJ1-1, with TRBD1 as a possible D gene (5 bases). The CDR3 consists of 15 residues. V dropped 0 bases and J dropped 8 bases, with 17 bases sitting between them. Germline V lookup: CDR1 SGDLS, CDR2 YYNGEE. The CDR3 protein is CASSVDPGQGPEAFF. The CDR3 DNA sequence: TGTGCCAGCAGCGTAGACCCTGGGCAGGGCCCCGAAGCTTTCTTT.

The chain joins TRBV6-5 to TRBJ2-7, with D possibly TRBD1 on 7 matching bases. Germline loops: CDR1 MNHEY, CDR2 SVGAGI. With 6 bases removed from V and 4 bases from J, the gap between germline ends came to 13 bases. This CDR3 has 13 residues. In nucleotides, the CDR3 is TGTGCCAGCAGCCGCGGGACAGCGTACGAGCAGTACGTC. Encoded protein: CASSRGTAYEQYV.

This clone has a handful of counts. V usage is TRBV27 and J usage is TRBJ1-5; D unresolved. Germline CDR1 is MNHEY and CDR2 is SMNVEV (reference sequence). Trimming took off 2 bases at V and 0 bases at J, with 5 bases between the two ends. There are 14 residues in the CDR3. The CDR3 here is CASSLSYSNQPQHF. In DNA form, the CDR3 reads TGTGCCAGCAGTTTAAGTTATAGCAATCAGCCCCAGCATTTT.

This sequence joins TRBV11-3 and TRBJ1-1, with unresolved D. From germline, CDR1 is SGHNT and CDR2 YENEEA. Trimming took 3 bases from V and 5 from J, leaving 4 bases between them. The CDR3 length is 11 residues. As DNA, the CDR3 is TGTGCCAGCAGCTTGGCAACTGAAGCTTTCTTT. This gives the protein CASSLATEAFF.

This clone appeared a few times. The chain uses TRBV5-6 and TRBJ2-4, with 9 bases aligning to TRBD1. Unmatched junction bases numbered 13, after V lost 6 bases and J lost 0 bases. The CDR3 has 18 amino acids. CDR1 SGHDT and CDR2 YYEEEE come from the germline V gene. The CDR3 here is CASTTRDRAIIAKNIQYF. The CDR3 DNA reads TGTGCCAGCACCACCAGGGACAGGGCTATAATAGCCAAAAACATTCAGTACTTC. The whole variable domain, filled in from reference TRBV5-6 and TRBJ2-4, reads DAGVTQSPTHLIKTRGQQVTLRCSPKSGHDTVSWYQQALGQGPQFIFQYYEEEERQRGNFPDRFSGHQFPNYSSELNVNALLLGDSALYLCASTTRDRAIIAKNIQYFGAGTRLSVL.

This rearrangement joins TRBV5-1 to TRBJ2-3; 16 nucleotides align to TRBD2. The CDR3 spans 17 residues. The junction had 4 bases not matched to a gene; V was cut back by 4 bases and J by 2 bases. Germline V gene sequence: CDR1 SGHRS, CDR2 YFSETQ. The CDR3 spells CASSIGTSGGATDTQYF. CDR3 nucleotides: TGCGCCAGCAGCATAGGGACTAGCGGGGGGGCCACAGATACGCAGTATTTT.

This clone was recorded many times. This chain connects TRBV27 to TRBJ1-4, with D maybe TRBD1 (5 bases). Germline V gene data show CDR1 as MNHEY and CDR2 as SMNVEV (reference sequence). The CDR3 runs to 12 residues. Trimming took 9 bases from V and 5 from J, leaving 10 bases between them. The DNA for the CDR3 is TGTGCCAGTTTGGGGCCCAATGAAAAACTGTTTTTT. Translating it yields CASLGPNEKLFF.

Only a few counts were recorded for this clone. The genes are TRBV7-9 and TRBJ1-4; D not certain. The CDR3 contains 19 residues. V was shortened by 2 bases and J by 5 bases, with 24 bases between the two germline ends. CDR1 is SEHNR and CDR2 is FQNEAQ in the germline V gene (reference sequence). This CDR3 reads CASSLKPTGKPTSNEKLFF. For the CDR3, the DNA is TGTGCCAGCAGCTTAAAACCCACCGGTAAACCTACTTCGAATGAAAAACTGTTTTTT.

This clone was detected many times. This chain joins TRBV11-3 and TRBJ2-1; D perhaps matches TRBD2 (7 bases). V lost 3 bases and J 2 bases, leaving 17 bases between the germline ends. CDR3 length equals 17 residues. CDR1 is SGHNT, CDR2 YENEEA, per germline. The CDR3 is CASSFAGGQGAYNEQFF. DNA for the CDR3: TGTGCCAGCAGCTTCGCCGGGGGGCAGGGTGCCTACAATGAGCAGTTCTTC.

The chain employs TRBV5-6 and TRBJ2-1, with TRBD2 matching over 12 bases. The CDR3 covers 15 residues. CDR1 is SGHDT, CDR2 YYEEEE, per germline. The junction had 5 bases not matched to a gene; V was cut back by 0 bases and J by 10 bases. The CDR3 sequence: CASSLASGGASEQFF. CDR3 in DNA: TGTGCCAGCAGCTTGGCTAGCGGGGGGGCATCCGAGCAGTTCTTC.

This clone was observed a handful of times. This chain links TRBV7-8 with TRBJ2-1, with TRBD2 matching over 7 bases. The V gene end was trimmed by 6 bases and the J gene end by 5 bases; junction bases not matched to a gene: 13. The CDR3 is 16 amino acids. CDR1 and CDR2 from the germline V gene are SGHVS and FQNEAQ. CDR3 amino acids: CASRLLSGTINNEQFF. The CDR3 nucleotides read TGTGCCAGCAGGCTGCTGTCCGGGACTATCAACAATGAGCAGTTCTTC.